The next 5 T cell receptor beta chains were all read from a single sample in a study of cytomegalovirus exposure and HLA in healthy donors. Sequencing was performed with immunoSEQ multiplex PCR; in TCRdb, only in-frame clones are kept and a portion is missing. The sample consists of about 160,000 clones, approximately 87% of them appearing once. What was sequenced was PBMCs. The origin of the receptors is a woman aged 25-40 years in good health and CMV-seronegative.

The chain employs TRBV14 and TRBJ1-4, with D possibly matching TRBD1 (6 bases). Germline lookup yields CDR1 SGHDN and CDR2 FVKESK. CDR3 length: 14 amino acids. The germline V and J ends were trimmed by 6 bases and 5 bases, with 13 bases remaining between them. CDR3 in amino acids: CASRLTGGNEKLFF. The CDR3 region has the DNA TGTGCCAGCAGACTGACAGGTGGGAATGAAAAACTGTTTTTT.

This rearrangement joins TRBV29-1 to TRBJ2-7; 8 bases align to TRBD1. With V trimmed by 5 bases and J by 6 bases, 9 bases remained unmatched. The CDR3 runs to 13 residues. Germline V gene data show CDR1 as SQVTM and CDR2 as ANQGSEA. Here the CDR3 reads CSVSAGTGGEQYF. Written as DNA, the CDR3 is TGCAGCGTTTCGGCCGGGACAGGAGGCGAGCAGTACTTC.

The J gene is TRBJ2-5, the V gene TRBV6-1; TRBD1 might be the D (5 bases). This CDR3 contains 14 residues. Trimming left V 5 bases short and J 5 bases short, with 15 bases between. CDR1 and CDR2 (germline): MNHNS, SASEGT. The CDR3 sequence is CASSTRADMETQYF. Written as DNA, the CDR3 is TGTGCCAGCAGTACCAGGGCTGACATGGAGACCCAGTACTTC.

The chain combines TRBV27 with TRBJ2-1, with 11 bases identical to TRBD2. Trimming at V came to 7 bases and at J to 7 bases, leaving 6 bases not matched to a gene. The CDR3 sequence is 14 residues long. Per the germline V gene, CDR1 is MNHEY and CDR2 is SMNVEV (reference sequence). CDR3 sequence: CASTLAGGLNEQFF. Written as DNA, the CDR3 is TGTGCCAGCACCTTAGCGGGAGGGCTTAATGAGCAGTTCTTC.

The chain's CDR3 is CASSFRAVSGTDTQYF. CDR3 nucleotide sequence: TGTGCCAGCAGCTTTAGGGCCGTTAGCGGCACAGATACGCAGTATTTT. The chain employs TRBV5-6 and TRBJ2-3; perhaps TRBD2 as D (5 bases). Germline CDR1 SGHDT, CDR2 YYEEEE. This CDR3 spans 16 amino acids. V lost 2 bases and J lost 1, with 14 bases in between.